This T cell receptor beta chain stems from a study of T cell repertoires in cytomegalovirus infection. Study-level findings and limits: CMV-specific TCR beta clonotypes restricted by HLA-C dominated the ex vivo response.

TCRdb re-analysed the reads in MiXCR, keeping a single row per CDR3 protein. The data contain about 310,000 distinct CDR3 sequences, around 9.6% of them singletons. This clonotype was detected ten times or more. Its antigen is undetermined. Germline lookup yields CDR1 SGHTA and CDR2 FQGNSA. V was clipped by 4 bases and J by 1 base, with 8 bases between them. CDR3 size: 14 residues. The chain combines TRBV7-2 with TRBJ1-3, with D tentatively TRBD1 (6 bases). The receptor's source is a human donor in good health (CMV status not recorded). Some clones in this sample may be carry-over from other donors' samples. The sample was PBMCs. The CDR3 protein is CASSSGQSGNTIYF. The CDR3 DNA is TGTGCCAGCAGCTCGGGACAATCTGGAAACACCATATATTTT. Full variable domain (remainder filled in from reference TRBV7-2 and TRBJ1-3): GAGVSQSPSNKVTEKGKDVELRCDPISGHTALYWYRQSLGQGLEFLIYFQGNSAPDKSGLPSDRFSAERTGGSVSTLTIQRTQQEDSAVYLCASSSGQSGNTIYFGEGSWLTVV.